Given below is one TCR beta chain in context. This clone appeared a few times. This clone's antigen is unknown. No much larger clone exists at a distance of one base, and base qualities are not known. Including the terminal cysteine and phenylalanine, the CDR3 comprises 16 residues. Just the 48-base CDR3 DNA is kept, in frame starting at base 1. The germline V gene (reference sequence) supplies CDR1 SEHNR and CDR2 FQNEAQ. A distance of 13 bases separates the germline ends of V and J, which lose 2 bases and 2 bases respectively. Libraries were built with the immunoSEQ multiplex PCR assay. DNA from the cultured, isolated CD4+ T cells was subjected to TCR beta CDR3 sequencing. The authors' analysis ran thus. Non-productive TCR sequences were removed, reads were trimmed to the CDR3 region, and CDR3s of at least 7 amino acids were retained. Antigen-specific clonotypes were identified using the MANAFEST web app by comparison of expansion in peptide wells against reference cultures. For clones to be considered positive, expansion at FDR<0.05 versus reference and all other wells, an odds ratio above 5, and a frequency above 0.1% in two replicate wells were required. Cross-reactive clonotypes were defined as significantly expanded in SARS-CoV-2 spike wells and in at least one common cold coronavirus spike condition. CDR3 similarity was assessed by Levenshtein distance using the stringdist R package, and unrooted trees were constructed with ape in R 3.6.1. As stored in TCRdb, this immuneACCESS dataset retains in-frame rearrangements with V and J assigned. A fraction of the clones does not appear; measured against another copy, unresolved V genes explain less than half of the discrepancy, and the remainder lacks a known reason. That table furnishes V, J and clone size, whereas the DNA furnished D and trimming. The sample has tens of thousands of clones on record, approximately 80% of them singletons. The ten largest make up roughly 2% of the sample.

This sample was included in a study of vaccination effects on CD4 cells after COVID-19 (dated by TCRdb to the early 2020s). The study in broad terms: To identify antigen-specific CD4+ T cell clonotypes by their expansion, the ViraFEST assay first stimulated PBMC with viral peptide pools and then applied TCR sequencing. The Oncomine TCR Beta short-read assay on an Illumina iSeq 100 was used to sequence cultures from other donors in the study. In both COVID-19 convalescent patients and infection-naive vaccine recipients, the study compared SARS-CoV-2 spike-specific CD4+ TCR repertoires from before mRNA vaccination with those from after it. Each well held roughly 2.2 million PBMC cultured in IMDM containing approximately 5% human AB serum, around 9.3 IU/ml IL-2 and gentamicin, along with about 9.5 ug/ml peptides. A total of some eleven COVID-19 convalescent patients and a handful of SARS-CoV-2-naive healthy vaccine recipients were included in the full study. Participants received two doses of either the BNT162b2 or the mRNA-1273 mRNA SARS-CoV-2 vaccine. The research as a whole found: Limitations of the study were the small number of convalescent patients and the absence of early post-infection timepoints. In healthy vaccine recipients, vaccine-induced clones were almost all SARS-CoV-2 mono-reactive, with only 1 of 255 being cross-reactive with common cold coronaviruses. At late post-vaccination timepoints, both infection-induced and vaccine-induced clones showed marked clonal contraction, consistent with waning T cell responses.

After approximately 11 days of culture, CD4+ T cells were isolated with the EasySep CD4+ T cell isolation kit. Healthy vaccine recipients had no prior SARS-CoV-2 infection, confirmed by negative nucleocapsid antibodies before and after vaccination. Half of the culture medium was replaced with fresh IL-2-containing medium on days 3 and 7. Unless otherwise noted, each peptide stimulation condition was cultured in triplicate wells. Using Ficoll-Paque Plus gradient centrifugation, PBMC were separated from whole blood and then either used fresh or cryopreserved at -140C. Genomic DNA was extracted from cultured CD4+ T cells with the QIAamp micro DNA kit.

The V and J segments used are TRBV7-9 and TRBJ2-1; the D gene cannot be resolved beyond TRBD1 or TRBD2, each matching 6 bases. This sequence was found in a human donor who received a COVID-19 vaccine. The source material was CD4+ T cells from PBMCs cultured without peptide, sampled before COVID-19 vaccination. The CDR3 protein is CASSLLRGPAYNEQFF. The nucleotide sequence reads as follows: TGTGCCAGCAGCTTACTACGGGGGCCCGCCTACAATGAGCAGTTCTTC.